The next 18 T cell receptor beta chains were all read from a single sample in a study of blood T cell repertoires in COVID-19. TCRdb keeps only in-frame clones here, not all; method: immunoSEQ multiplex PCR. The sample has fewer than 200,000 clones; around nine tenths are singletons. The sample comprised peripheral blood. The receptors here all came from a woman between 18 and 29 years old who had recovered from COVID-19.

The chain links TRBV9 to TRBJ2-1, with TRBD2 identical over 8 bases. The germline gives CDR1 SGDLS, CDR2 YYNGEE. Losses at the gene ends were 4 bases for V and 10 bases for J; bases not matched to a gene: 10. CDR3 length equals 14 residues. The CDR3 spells CASSPWDSGDEQFF. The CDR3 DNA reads TGTGCCAGCAGCCCTTGGGATAGCGGGGACGAGCAGTTCTTC.

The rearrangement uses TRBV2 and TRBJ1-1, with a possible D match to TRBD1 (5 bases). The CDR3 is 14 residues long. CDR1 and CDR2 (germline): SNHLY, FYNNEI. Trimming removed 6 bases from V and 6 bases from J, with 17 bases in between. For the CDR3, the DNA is TGTGCCAGCAGAGGGGCAGGGTTTGCCGCTGAAGCTTTCTTT. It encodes CASRGAGFAAEAFF.

Written as DNA, the CDR3 is TGTGCCAGCAGGCTAGGAGGGGGACTAGCGGGGAATTACGAGCAGTACGTC. This encodes CASRLGGGLAGNYEQYV. The chain links TRBV11-2 to TRBJ2-7; 13 bases are shared with TRBD2. The trim removed 6 bases at V and 4 bases at J, leaving 12 bases unmatched. Germline V gene lookup returns CDR1 SGHAT and CDR2 FQNNGV. This CDR3 is built from 17 residues.

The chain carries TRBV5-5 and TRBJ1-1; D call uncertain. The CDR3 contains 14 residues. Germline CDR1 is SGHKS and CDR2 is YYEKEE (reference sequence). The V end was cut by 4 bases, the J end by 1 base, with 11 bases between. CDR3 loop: CASSQPDKNTEAFF. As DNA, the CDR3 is TGTGCCAGCAGCCAACCAGACAAGAACACTGAAGCTTTCTTT.

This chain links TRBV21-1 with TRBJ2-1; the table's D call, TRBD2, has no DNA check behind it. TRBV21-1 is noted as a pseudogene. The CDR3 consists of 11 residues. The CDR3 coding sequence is TGTGCCAGCAAAGACTGGGTCTCGGAGTTCTTC. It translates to CASKDWVSEFF.

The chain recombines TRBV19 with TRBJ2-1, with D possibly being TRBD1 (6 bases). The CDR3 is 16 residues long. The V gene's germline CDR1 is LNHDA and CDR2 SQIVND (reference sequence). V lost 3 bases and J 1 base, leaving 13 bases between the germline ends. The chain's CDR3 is CASSIDRYWSYNEQFF. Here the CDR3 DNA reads TGTGCCAGTAGTATCGACAGGTATTGGTCCTACAATGAGCAGTTCTTC. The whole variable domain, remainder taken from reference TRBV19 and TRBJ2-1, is DGGITQSPKYLFRKEGQNVTLSCEQNLNHDAMYWYRQDPGQGLRLIYYSQIVNDFQKGDIAEGYSVSREKKESFPLTVTSAQKNPTAFYLCASSIDRYWSYNEQFFGPGTRLTVL.

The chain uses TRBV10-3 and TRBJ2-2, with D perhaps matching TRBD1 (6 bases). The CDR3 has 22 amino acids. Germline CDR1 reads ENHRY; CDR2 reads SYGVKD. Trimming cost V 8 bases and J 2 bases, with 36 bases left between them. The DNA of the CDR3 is TGTGCCATCGCCTACAGGGTCCCTCGAGGGGGAACACAAAAATTTAACACCGGGGAGCTGTTTTTT. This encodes CAIAYRVPRGGTQKFNTGELFF.

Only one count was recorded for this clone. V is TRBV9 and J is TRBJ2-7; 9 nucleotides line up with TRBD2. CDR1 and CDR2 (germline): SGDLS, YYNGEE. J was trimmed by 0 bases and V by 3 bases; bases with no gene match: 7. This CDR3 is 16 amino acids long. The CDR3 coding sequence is TGTGCCAGCAGCGATTCGCGGACTAGCGCCTCCTACGAGCAGTACTTC. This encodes CASSDSRTSASYEQYF.

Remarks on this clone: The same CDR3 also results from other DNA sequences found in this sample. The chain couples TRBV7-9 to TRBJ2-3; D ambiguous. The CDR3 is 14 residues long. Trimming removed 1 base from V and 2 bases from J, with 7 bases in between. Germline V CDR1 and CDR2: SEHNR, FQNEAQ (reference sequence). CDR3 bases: TGTGCCAGCAGCTTAGTCCAATCCACAGATACGCAGTATTTT. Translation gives CASSLVQSTDTQYF.

CDR3 in amino acids: CASSLARGGNTIYF. The CDR3 DNA reads as TGTGCCAGCAGTTTAGCAAGGGGTGGAAACACCATATATTTT. This chain uses TRBV28 with TRBJ1-3, with D tentatively TRBD1 (5 bases). The CDR3 runs 14 residues. CDR1 is MDHEN and CDR2 is SYDVKM in the germline V gene. The V and J ends lost 2 bases and 3 bases respectively, with 8 bases between them. Supplemented by reference TRBV28 and TRBJ1-3, the full variable domain reads DVKVTQSSRYLVKRTGEKVFLECVQDMDHENMFWYRQDPGLGLRLIYFSYDVKMKEKGDIPEGYSVSREKKERFSLILESASTNQTSMYLCASSLARGGNTIYFGEGSWLTVV.

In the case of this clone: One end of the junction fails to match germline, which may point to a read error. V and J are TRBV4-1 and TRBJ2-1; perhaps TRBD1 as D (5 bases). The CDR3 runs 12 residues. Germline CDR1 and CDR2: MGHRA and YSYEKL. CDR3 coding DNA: TGCGCCAGCAGCCAGCTGGACAATGAGCAATTCTTC. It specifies CASSQLDNEQFF.

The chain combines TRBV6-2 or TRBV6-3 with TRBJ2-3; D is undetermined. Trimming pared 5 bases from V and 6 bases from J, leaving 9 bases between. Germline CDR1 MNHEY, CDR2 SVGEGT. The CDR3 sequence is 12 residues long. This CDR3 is CASSGPMDTQYF. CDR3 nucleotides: TGTGCCAGCAGTGGCCCGATGGATACGCAGTATTTT.

Here the CDR3 reads CASSLSGPTPGGGAFF. For the CDR3, the DNA is TGTGCCAGCAGCTTATCGGGCCCCACCCCCGGTGGAGGTGCTTTCTTT. This rearrangement joins TRBV7-9 to TRBJ1-1, with unresolved D. CDR1 is SEHNR, CDR2 FQNEAQ, per germline (reference sequence). The length of the CDR3 is 16 residues. Between the trimmed V and J ends, which lost 2 bases and 11 bases, there was a span of 24 bases.

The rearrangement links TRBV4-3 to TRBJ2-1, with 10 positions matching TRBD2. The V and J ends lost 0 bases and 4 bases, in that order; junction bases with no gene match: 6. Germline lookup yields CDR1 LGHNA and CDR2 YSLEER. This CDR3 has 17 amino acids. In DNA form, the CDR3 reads TGCGCCAGCAGCCAAGATTTAGCGGGGGGCCCATACAATGAGCAGTTCTTC. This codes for CASSQDLAGGPYNEQFF.

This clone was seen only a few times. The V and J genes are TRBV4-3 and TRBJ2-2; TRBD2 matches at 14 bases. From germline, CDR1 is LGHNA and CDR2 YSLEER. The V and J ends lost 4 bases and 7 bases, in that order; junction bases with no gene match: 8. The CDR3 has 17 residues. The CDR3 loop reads CASSLDTGTSGGGELFF. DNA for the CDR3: TGCGCCAGCAGCCTCGATACCGGGACTAGCGGGGGCGGGGAGCTGTTTTTT.

The CDR3 is CASSPDRDIQYF. DNA of the CDR3: TGTGCCAGCAGCCCTGACAGGGACATTCAGTACTTC. The chain joins TRBV3-1 (or the pseudogene TRBV3-2) to TRBJ2-4; 7 positions match TRBD1. With V trimmed by 4 bases and J by 8 bases, 2 bases remained unmatched. Per germline, CDR1 LGHDT and CDR2 YNNKEL (reference sequence). The CDR3 totals 12 residues.

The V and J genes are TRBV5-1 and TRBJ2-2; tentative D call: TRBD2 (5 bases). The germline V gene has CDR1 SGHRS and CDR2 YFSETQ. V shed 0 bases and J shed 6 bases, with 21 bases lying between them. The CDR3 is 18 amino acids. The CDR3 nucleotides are TGCGCCAGCAGCTTGGCGGTCGGACTCACGTCTCGGGCCGGGGAGCTGTTTTTT. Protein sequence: CASSLAVGLTSRAGELFF.

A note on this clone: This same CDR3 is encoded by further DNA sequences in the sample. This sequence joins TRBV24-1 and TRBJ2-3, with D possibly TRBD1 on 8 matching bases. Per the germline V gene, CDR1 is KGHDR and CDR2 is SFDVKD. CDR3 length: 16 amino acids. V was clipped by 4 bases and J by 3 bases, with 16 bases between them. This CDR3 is CATSDLGQGGTDTQYF. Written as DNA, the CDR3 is TGTGCCACCAGTGACCTAGGACAGGGAGGGACAGATACGCAGTATTTT.